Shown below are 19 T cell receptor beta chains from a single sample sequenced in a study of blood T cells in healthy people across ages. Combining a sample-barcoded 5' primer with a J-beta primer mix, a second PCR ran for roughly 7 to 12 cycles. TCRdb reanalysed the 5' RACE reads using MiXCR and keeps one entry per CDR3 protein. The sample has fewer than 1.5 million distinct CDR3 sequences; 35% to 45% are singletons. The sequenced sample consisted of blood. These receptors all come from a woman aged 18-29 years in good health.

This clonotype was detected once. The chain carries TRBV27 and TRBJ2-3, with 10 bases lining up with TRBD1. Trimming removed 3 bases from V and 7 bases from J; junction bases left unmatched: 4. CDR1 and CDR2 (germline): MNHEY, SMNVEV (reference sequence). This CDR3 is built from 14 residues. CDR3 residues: CASSLLGQGYTQYF. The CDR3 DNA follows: TGTGCCAGCAGTTTGTTGGGACAGGGGTATACGCAGTATTTT.

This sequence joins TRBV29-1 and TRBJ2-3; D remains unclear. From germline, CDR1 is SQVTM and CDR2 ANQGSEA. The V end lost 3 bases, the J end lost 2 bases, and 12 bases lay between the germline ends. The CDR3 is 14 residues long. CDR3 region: CSVDGFYDTDTQYF. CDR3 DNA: TGCAGCGTTGATGGTTTCTACGACACAGATACGCAGTATTTT.

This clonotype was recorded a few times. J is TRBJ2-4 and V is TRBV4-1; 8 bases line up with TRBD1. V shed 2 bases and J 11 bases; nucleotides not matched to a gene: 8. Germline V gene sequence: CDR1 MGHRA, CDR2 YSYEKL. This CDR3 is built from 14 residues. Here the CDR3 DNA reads TGCGCCAGCAGCCAACCCGGGACAGGAGGGTTTCAGTACTTC. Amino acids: CASSQPGTGGFQYF.

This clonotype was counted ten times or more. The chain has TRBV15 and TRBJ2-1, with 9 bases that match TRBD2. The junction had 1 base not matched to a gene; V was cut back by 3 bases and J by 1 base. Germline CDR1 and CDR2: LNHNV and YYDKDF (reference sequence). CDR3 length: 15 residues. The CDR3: CATSRTSGSYNEQFF. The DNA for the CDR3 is TGTGCCACCAGCAGGACTAGCGGATCCTACAATGAGCAGTTCTTC.

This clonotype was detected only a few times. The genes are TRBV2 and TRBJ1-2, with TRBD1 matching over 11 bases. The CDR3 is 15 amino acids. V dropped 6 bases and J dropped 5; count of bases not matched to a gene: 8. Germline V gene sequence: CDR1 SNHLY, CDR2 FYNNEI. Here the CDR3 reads CASRLGTGGFYGYTF. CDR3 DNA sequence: TGTGCCAGCAGACTCGGGACAGGGGGTTTTTATGGCTACACCTTC.

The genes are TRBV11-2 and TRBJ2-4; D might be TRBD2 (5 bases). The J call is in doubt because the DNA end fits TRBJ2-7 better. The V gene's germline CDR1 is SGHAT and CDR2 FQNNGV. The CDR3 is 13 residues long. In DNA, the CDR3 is TGTGCCAGCAGCGCAGGACTGCACGACGAGCAGTACTTC. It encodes CASSAGLHDEQYF.

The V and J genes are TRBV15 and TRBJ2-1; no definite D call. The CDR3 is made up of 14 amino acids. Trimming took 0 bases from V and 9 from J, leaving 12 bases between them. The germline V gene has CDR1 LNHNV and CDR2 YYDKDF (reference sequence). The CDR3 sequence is CATSRDPRLGEQFF. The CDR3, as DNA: TGTGCCACCAGCAGAGATCCTAGGTTGGGTGAGCAGTTCTTC.

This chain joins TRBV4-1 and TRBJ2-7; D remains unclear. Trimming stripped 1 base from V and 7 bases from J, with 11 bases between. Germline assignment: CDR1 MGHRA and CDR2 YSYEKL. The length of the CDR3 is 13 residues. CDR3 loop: CASSQGQYNEQYF. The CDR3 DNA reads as TGCGCCAGCAGCCAAGGCCAGTACAATGAGCAGTACTTC.

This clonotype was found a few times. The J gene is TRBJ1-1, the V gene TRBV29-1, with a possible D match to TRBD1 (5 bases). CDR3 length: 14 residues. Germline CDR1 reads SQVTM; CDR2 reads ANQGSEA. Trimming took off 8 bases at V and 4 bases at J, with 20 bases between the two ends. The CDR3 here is CSSSGGMSSTEAFF. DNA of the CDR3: TGCAGCTCGTCGGGGGGGATGAGTTCCACTGAAGCTTTCTTT.

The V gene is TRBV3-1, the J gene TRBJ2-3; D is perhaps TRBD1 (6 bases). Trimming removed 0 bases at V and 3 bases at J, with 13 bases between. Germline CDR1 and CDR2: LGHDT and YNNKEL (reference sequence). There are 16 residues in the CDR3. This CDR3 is CASSQEQWGPTDTQYF. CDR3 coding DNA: TGTGCCAGCAGCCAAGAGCAATGGGGGCCAACAGATACGCAGTATTTT.

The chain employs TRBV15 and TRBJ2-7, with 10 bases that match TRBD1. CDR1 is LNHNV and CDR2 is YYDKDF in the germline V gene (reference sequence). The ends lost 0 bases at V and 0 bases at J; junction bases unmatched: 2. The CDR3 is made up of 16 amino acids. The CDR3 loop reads CATSRDRTGGSYEQYF. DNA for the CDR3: TGTGCCACCAGCAGAGATCGGACAGGGGGCTCCTACGAGCAGTACTTC.

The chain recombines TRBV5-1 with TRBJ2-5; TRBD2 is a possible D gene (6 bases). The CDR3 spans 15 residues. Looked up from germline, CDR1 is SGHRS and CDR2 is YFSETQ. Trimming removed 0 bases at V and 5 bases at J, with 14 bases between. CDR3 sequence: CASSLADPSVETQYF. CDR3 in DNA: TGCGCCAGCAGCTTGGCCGATCCTAGCGTGGAGACCCAGTACTTC.

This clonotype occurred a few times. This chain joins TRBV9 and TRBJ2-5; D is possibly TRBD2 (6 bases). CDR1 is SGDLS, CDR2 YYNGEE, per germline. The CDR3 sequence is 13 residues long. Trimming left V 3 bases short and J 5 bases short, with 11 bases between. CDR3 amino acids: CASSAGTYETQYF. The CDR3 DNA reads TGTGCCAGCAGCGCCGGGACTTACGAGACCCAGTACTTC.

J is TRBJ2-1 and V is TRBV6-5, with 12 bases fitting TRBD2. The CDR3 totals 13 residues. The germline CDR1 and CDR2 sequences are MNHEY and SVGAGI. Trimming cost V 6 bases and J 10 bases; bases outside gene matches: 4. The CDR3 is CASRRTSGDEQFF. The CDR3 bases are TGTGCCAGCAGGCGGACTAGCGGGGACGAGCAGTTCTTC.

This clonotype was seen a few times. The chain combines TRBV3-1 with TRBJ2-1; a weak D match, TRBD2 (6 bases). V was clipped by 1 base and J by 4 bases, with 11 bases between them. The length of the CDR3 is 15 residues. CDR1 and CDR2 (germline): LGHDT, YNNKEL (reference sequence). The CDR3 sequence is CASSQVDREYNEQFF. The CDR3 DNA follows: TGTGCCAGCAGCCAAGTGGACCGGGAGTACAATGAGCAGTTCTTC.

CDR3 residues: CSASPQTGGGEKLFF. The CDR3 DNA follows: TGCAGTGCTAGTCCCCAGACAGGGGGAGGCGAAAAACTGTTTTTT. The chain carries TRBV20-1 and TRBJ1-4, with TRBD1 matching over 9 bases. The CDR3 consists of 15 residues. Germline V gives CDR1 DFQATT, CDR2 SNEGSKA (reference sequence). The trim removed 3 bases at V and 8 bases at J, leaving 10 bases unmatched.

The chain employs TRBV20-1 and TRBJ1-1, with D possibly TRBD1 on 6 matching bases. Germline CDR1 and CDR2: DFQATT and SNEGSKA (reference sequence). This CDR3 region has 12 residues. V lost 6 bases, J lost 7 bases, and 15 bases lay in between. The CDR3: CSARTGRDEAFF. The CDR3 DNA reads TGCAGTGCCCGAACAGGGAGGGATGAAGCTTTCTTT.

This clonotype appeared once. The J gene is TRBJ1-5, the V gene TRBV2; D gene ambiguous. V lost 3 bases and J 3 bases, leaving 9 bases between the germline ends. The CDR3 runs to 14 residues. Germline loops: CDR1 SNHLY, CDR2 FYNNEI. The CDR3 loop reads CASSDRSFNQPQHF. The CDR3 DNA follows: TGTGCCAGCAGTGATCGGTCCTTCAATCAGCCCCAGCATTTT.

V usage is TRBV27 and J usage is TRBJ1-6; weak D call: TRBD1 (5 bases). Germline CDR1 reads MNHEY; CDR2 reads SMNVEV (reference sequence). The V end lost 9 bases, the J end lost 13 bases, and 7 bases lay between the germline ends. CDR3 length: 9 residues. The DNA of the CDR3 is TGTGCCAGTGGGGCTCCCCTCCACTTT. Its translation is CASGAPLHF.